This entry lists 11 T cell receptor beta chains sequenced from one sample in a study of early T cells in non-severe SARS-CoV-2 infection. From the 5' RACE reads, TCRdb called clonotypes with MiXCR, one entry per CDR3 protein. The sample lists approximately 70,000 distinct CDR3 sequences; more than 9.5% were seen once. Sequences were derived from whole blood, sampled at baseline. Receptors were obtained from an adult who was a healthcare worker with PCR-confirmed SARS-CoV-2 infection or an uninfected control (not recorded which).

This clonotype was counted a few times. This chain links TRBV25-1 with TRBJ1-2, with 9 bases matching TRBD1. Trimming at V came to 6 bases and at J to 8 bases, leaving 7 bases not matched to a gene. This CDR3 has 13 residues. Germline V gene data show CDR1 as MGHDK and CDR2 as SYGVNS. The CDR3 is CASRVQGAGGYTF. The CDR3 region has the DNA TGTGCCAGCAGAGTACAGGGGGCGGGAGGCTACACCTTC.

This chain uses TRBV5-1 with TRBJ1-5; D gene uncertain. Trimming cost V 0 bases and J 4 bases, with 8 bases left between them. This CDR3 is built from 14 residues. Germline values: CDR1 SGHRS, CDR2 YFSETQ. The CDR3 region has the DNA TGCGCCAGCAGCTTGGAACCTGGGAATCAGCCCCAGCATTTT. This codes for CASSLEPGNQPQHF.

This clonotype showed up just a few times. This chain links TRBV7-6 with TRBJ2-3; TRBD2 aligns across 11 bases. Per the germline V gene, CDR1 is SGHVS and CDR2 is FNYEAQ. This CDR3 spans 17 amino acids. Unmatched junction bases numbered 12, after V lost 5 bases and J lost 5 bases. The CDR3 nucleotides are TGTGCCAGCAGCGCTCGTAGCGGGAGGGCCTCGTTAGATACGCAGTATTTT. It is translated as CASSARSGRASLDTQYF.

The chain uses TRBV3-1 and TRBJ1-3, with D possibly matching TRBD1 (5 bases). This CDR3 is built from 13 residues. Looked up from germline, CDR1 is LGHDT and CDR2 is YNNKEL (reference sequence). V was trimmed by 4 bases and J by 7 bases, leaving 11 bases between them. DNA of the CDR3: TGTGCCAGCAGCCTAGGCGGGGCCAACACCATATATTTT. Its translation: CASSLGGANTIYF.

The gene calls are TRBV2 and TRBJ1-2; D remains unclear. Germline V gene data show CDR1 as SNHLY and CDR2 as FYNNEI. CDR3 length equals 11 residues. Trimming pared 6 bases from V and 7 bases from J, leaving 9 bases between. The CDR3 spells CASSHALGYTF. CDR3 DNA: TGTGCCAGCAGCCATGCCCTTGGCTACACCTTC.

The table lists this clonotype with many counts. The chain uses TRBV12-3 or TRBV12-4 and TRBJ1-2; 8 bases fit TRBD1. The CDR3 totals 14 residues. Trimming took 7 bases from V and 2 from J; bases not matched to a gene: 6. CDR3 nucleotides: TGTGCCAGCACGGAGACAGGGGTCAACTATGGCTACACCTTC. Protein: CASTETGVNYGYTF.

In this sample, this clonotype turned up a few times. The genes are TRBV27 and TRBJ2-7; D gene uncertain. Germline CDR1 reads MNHEY; CDR2 reads SMNVEV (reference sequence). The CDR3 covers 14 residues. Deletions cut 4 bases from V and 4 bases from J, with 14 bases between. Here the CDR3 reads CASSSLPPGYEQYF. CDR3 coding DNA: TGTGCCAGCAGTTCCCTGCCCCCCGGATACGAGCAGTACTTC.

The V call is TRBV2, the J call TRBJ1-3; no definite D call. The germline CDR1 and CDR2 sequences are SNHLY and FYNNEI. V was pared by 5 bases and J by 5 bases, with 7 bases between. The CDR3 extends over 12 amino acids. The CDR3 region has the DNA TGTGCCAGCAGTCCTCAACGAAACACCATATATTTT. This sequence encodes CASSPQRNTIYF.

The rearrangement links TRBV20-1 to TRBJ2-4, with 7 bases lining up with TRBD2. There are 17 residues in the CDR3. The ends lost 5 bases at V and 1 base at J; junction bases unmatched: 14. The germline gives CDR1 DFQATT, CDR2 SNEGSKA (reference sequence). CDR3 loop: CSAGPGLRGKAKNIQYF. The CDR3 coding sequence is TGCAGTGCTGGACCGGGACTACGGGGAAAGGCCAAAAACATTCAGTACTTC.

This sequence joins TRBV5-1 and TRBJ2-7; 7 nucleotides line up with TRBD1. J lost 0 bases, V lost 5 bases, and 5 bases had no gene match. CDR1 is SGHRS and CDR2 is YFSETQ in the germline V gene. The CDR3 runs to 14 residues. DNA for the CDR3: TGCGCCAGCAGGAGACAGGGAGTCTCCTACGAGCAGTACTTC. Its protein product is CASRRQGVSYEQYF.

This rearrangement joins TRBV21-1 to TRBJ2-3; TRBD2, the table's D call, was not compared with the DNA. TRBV21-1 is designated a pseudogene. There are 17 residues in the CDR3. The CDR3 DNA is TGTGCCAGCAGCAAAGTGTATAGCGGAAAACCCACAGATACGCAGTATTTT. Its translation: CASSKVYSGKPTDTQYF.